This T cell receptor (beta chain) appears in the sequencing data of a study of shared clonotypes between healthy human individuals. The overall study: Donors, aged 18 to 49, were a couple of women and three men. Plates per donor: three CD4 naive, three CD4 memory, two CD8 naive, one CD8 memory. Study-wide results and caveats: Generally, naive subsets (rather than memory subsets) showed larger estimated richness.

Notes on this clone: Its cognate antigen is unknown.

In the original analysis: Junction-only immunoSEQ data arrived without quality scores, meaning filtering differed. Repertoires were generated with immunoSEQ multiplex PCR, while TCRdb's copy carries only in-frame clones and drops some. The DNA was the basis for D and trimming; V, J and clone size are from that table. The sample contains more than 500,000 clones, approximately 96% of which appear only once. The CDR3 spans 14 residues. Germline values: CDR1 SGDLS, CDR2 YYNGEE. Trimming at V came to 2 bases and at J to 4 bases, leaving 6 bases not matched to a gene. CD8 cells classed as naive were CD45RO-negative and positively selected for CCR7, excluding terminally differentiated effector memory CD45RA+ cells.

V is TRBV9 and J is TRBJ2-7; 7 nucleotides align to TRBD2. The sequence derives from a woman in her 30s in good health. The sequenced material came from naive CD8+ T cells sorted from blood. Here the CDR3 reads CASSVGTMGYEQYF. The CDR3 DNA reads TGTGCCAGCAGCGTGGGGACTATGGGGTACGAGCAGTACTTC.